This T cell receptor (beta chain) is from a study of blood T cell repertoires in COVID-19. Study information: The United States, Italy and Spain were the sources of the acute and convalescent COVID-19 samples.

This clone occurred once. CDR3 length: 16 amino acids. J gave up 1 base and V 3 bases, and 6 bases lay outside the gene matches. The germline V gene has CDR1 LNHNV and CDR2 YYDKDF (reference sequence). TCRdb's copy holds only in-frame clones and misses some; the assay was immunoSEQ multiplex PCR. The sample shows some 200,000 clones, 70% to 90% of them seen only once. The source material was peripheral blood. The receptor comes from a woman aged 55 to 70 with COVID-19, enrolled during active disease. The chain couples TRBV15 to TRBJ2-7; 10 bases are a match to TRBD2. Here the CDR3 DNA reads TGTGCCACCAGCAGGGCTTTAGCGGGAGGTTCCTACGAGCAGTACTTC. Translation gives CATSRALAGGSYEQYF.